The present entry profiles one T cell receptor (beta chain) with its context. Its antigen remains unidentified. The protocol was immunoSEQ multiplex PCR, while the TCRdb copy is restricted to in-frame clones and leaves out a portion. The sample lists roughly 70,000 clones, 80% to 90% occurring once. The data originate from a study of OX40 agonist ivuxolimab in advanced cancers. At the level of the study: Hepatocellular carcinoma, melanoma, renal cell or head and neck cancer affected the dose-escalation patients. Roughly two fifths of patients had received prior checkpoint inhibitor therapy. General study points: Circulating CD4+ and CD8+ T cells showed clonal expansion by week 6 at 0.1 to 3.0 mg/kg.

CDR1 and CDR2 (germline): LGHNA, YSLEER. The V end was cut by 2 bases, the J end by 3 bases, with 6 bases between. This CDR3 is 13 amino acids long. Patients with a history of autoimmune disease or on systemic immunosuppression were excluded. This receptor was taken from an adult with an advanced solid tumor such as melanoma, head and neck, liver or kidney cancer. The genes are TRBV4-3 and TRBJ2-3; D call uncertain. The sample consisted of CD4+ or CD8+ T cells sorted from blood, taken in a trial of the OX40 agonist ivuxolimab. The CDR3 protein is CASSQLLTDTQYF. The CDR3 DNA sequence: TGCGCCAGCAGCCAACTGTTGACAGATACGCAGTATTTT.